A selection of T cell receptor beta chains follows, all from one sample in a study of cytomegalovirus exposure and HLA in healthy donors. The assay was immunoSEQ multiplex PCR, and TCRdb's table has in-frame clones only and misses some. The sample includes about 170,000 clones, more than 60% of them seen just once. The sample was PBMCs. These receptor sequences come from a female donor in good health and CMV-seronegative. Each CDR3 is given with its conserved first and last residue. A D gene is named only where the DNA matches it firmly. Clone size, where shown, is once, few, many, or a class for clones that have expanded.

J gene	D gene	clone size	V gene	CDR3 DNA	CDR3 protein
TRBJ1-6	.	.	TRBV11-2	TGTGCCAGCAGCTTAGGCGACAGTTTCCTTTCACCCCTCCACTTT	CASSLGDSFLSPLHF
TRBJ2-7	TRBD2	.	TRBV6-1	TGTGCCAGCAGTGAAGTCGGGGGGGTGCGCGAGCAGTACTTC	CASSEVGGVREQYF
TRBJ2-7	TRBD2	.	TRBV7-2	TGTGCCAGCAGCTTAGTTGCTAGCGGGGGTGGGAGCTCCTACGAGCAGTACTTC	CASSLVASGGGSSYEQYF
TRBJ2-5	TRBD1	.	TRBV2	TGTGCCAGCAGCCTTAGGGACAGCCAAGAGACCCAGTACTTC	CASSLRDSQETQYF
TRBJ2-7	TRBD2	once	TRBV30	TGTGCCTGGACCGCGGGGGGCTGGGAGCAGTACTTC	CAWTAGGWEQYF
TRBJ2-5	.	.	TRBV2	TGTGCCAGCAGTTCCCGGGACTTCCAAGAGACCCAGTACTTC	CASSSRDFQETQYF
TRBJ1-6	.	.	TRBV6-5	TGTGCCAGCAGTCTAGATAGGTCCTATAATTCACCCCTCCACTTT	CASSLDRSYNSPLHF
TRBJ1-5	TRBD1	.	TRBV18	TGTGCCAGCTCACCATCACAGGGGGAGTATCAGCCCCAGCATTTT	CASSPSQGEYQPQHF
TRBJ2-7	TRBD1	.	TRBV5-1	TGCGCCAGCAGCCAAGGGGGCGTCGCCTACGAGCAGTACTTC	CASSQGGVAYEQYF
TRBJ2-1	TRBD1	.	TRBV11-2	TGTGCCAGCAGCAGGACAGGGATACACAATGAGCAGTTCTTC	CASSRTGIHNEQFF
TRBJ2-1	TRBD2	.	TRBV28	TGTGCCAGCAGTTTATCCCTAGCGGGATCGTACAATGAGCAGTTCTTC	CASSLSLAGSYNEQFF
TRBJ2-5	TRBD2	.	TRBV6-6	TGTGCCAGCAGCTCGACTAGCGGGGGGGCCTCGGAGACCCAGTACTTC	CASSSTSGGASETQYF
TRBJ2-5	.	.	TRBV7-2	TGTGCCAGCAGCTTTTGGGCTAGCGCGGAGACCCAGTACTTC	CASSFWASAETQYF
TRBJ1-6	TRBD1	.	TRBV2	TGTGCCAGCAGTGAAACCGGGACAGAGTATAATTCACCCCTCCACTTT	CASSETGTEYNSPLHF
TRBJ2-2	.	.	TRBV28	TGTGCCAGCTGGGCTTACACCGGGGAGCTGTTTTTT	CASWAYTGELFF
TRBJ2-5	.	.	TRBV5-1	TGCGCCAGCAGCTTGGCAGGCGTACAAGAGACCCAGTACTTC	CASSLAGVQETQYF
TRBJ2-1	.	few	TRBV28	TGTGCCAGCAGTTTCCACCGGGGGATAAATGAGCAGTTCTTC	CASSFHRGINEQFF
TRBJ2-7	TRBD2	medium-sized	TRBV4-3	TGCGCCAGCAGCCAATGGAGCGGGGCAGCCTACGAGCAGTACTTC	CASSQWSGAAYEQYF
TRBJ1-1	.	.	TRBV10-3	TGTGCCATCAGTCCAGAGAACACTGAAGCTTTCTTT	CAISPENTEAFF
TRBJ2-1	.	.	TRBV27	TGTGCCAGCAGTTTGGGACCGGCTAGCGCGAGTTACAATGAGCAGTTCTTC	CASSLGPASASYNEQFF
TRBJ1-2	TRBD1	.	TRBV6-5	TGTGCCAGCAGATCGGGGACAGGGGGCGATGGCTACACCTTC	CASRSGTGGDGYTF
TRBJ2-7	.	once	TRBV5-1	TGCGCCAGCAGCTTGGGGGTCAGCAGGGGCATGGACGAGCAGTACTTC	CASSLGVSRGMDEQYF
TRBJ2-6	TRBD1	.	TRBV28	TGTGCCAGCAGTGCGACAGGGTCCGGGGCCAACGTCCTGACTTTC	CASSATGSGANVLTF
TRBJ1-3	.	.	TRBV6-6	TGTGCCAGCAGTTACTCGGCGGACAGCTCTGGAAACACCATATATTTT	CASSYSADSSGNTIYF
TRBJ1-1	TRBD1	.	TRBV29-1	TGCAGCATCTCGGACAGGTTCAACACTGAAGCTTTCTTT	CSISDRFNTEAFF
TRBJ1-5	.	.	TRBV7-9	TGTGCCAGCAGCTTAGAGGGGGACCGCCCCCAGCATTTT	CASSLEGDRPQHF
TRBJ1-1	TRBD1	.	TRBV18	TGTGCCAGCTCACCAGGGACAGGGGAAAACACTGAAGCTTTCTTT	CASSPGTGENTEAFF
TRBJ1-6	TRBD1	.	TRBV5-1	TGCGCCAGCAGCATGACAGGGGGCACAGTTGGGACACCCCTCCACTTT	CASSMTGGTVGTPLHF
TRBJ2-1	TRBD2	.	TRBV5-1	TGCGCCAGCAAGATGGGGAGCGGGAGTAACAATGAGCGGTTCTTC	CASKMGSGSNNERFF
TRBJ2-1	.	.	TRBV9	TGTGCCAGCAGCGTTACAGGTTTATCCCACGATGAGCAGTTCTTC	CASSVTGLSHDEQFF
TRBJ1-1	.	few	TRBV7-2	TGTGCCAGCAGCCTACAACCGACGGGGAACACTGAAGCTTTCTTT	CASSLQPTGNTEAFF
TRBJ2-1	TRBD1	.	TRBV7-3	TGTGCCAGCAGCTTATCCTCAGGGGGCGGCTACAATGAGCAGTTCTTC	CASSLSSGGGYNEQFF
TRBJ1-3	.	.	TRBV7-6	TGTGCCAGCAGCCCCCAGACAGAGACCGCTGGAAACACCATATATTTT	CASSPQTETAGNTIYF
TRBJ1-1	.	.	TRBV28	TGTGCCAGCAGTTTATTCTATGAAGCTTTCTTT	CASSLFYEAFF
TRBJ1-4	.	.	TRBV30	TGTGCCTGGAGTGTAATCCTCGGGGAAGGTGAAAAACTGTTTTTT	CAWSVILGEGEKLFF
TRBJ1-1	TRBD1	.	TRBV2	TGTGCCAGCATTAGAGGACAGGGACTATTAGAGGCTTTCTTT	CASIRGQGLLEAFF
TRBJ2-6	TRBD1	few	TRBV29-1	TGCAGCGTTGAGAGGACAGGGGGAACTGGGGCCAACGTCCTGACTTTC	CSVERTGGTGANVLTF
TRBJ2-7	.	.	TRBV6-5	TGTGCCAGCAGTTACTCGGCAGGGTACGAGCAGTACTTC	CASSYSAGYEQYF
TRBJ1-2	.	.	TRBV7-9	TGTGCCAGCAGCCCCGGTAGCGCTTGGGCTAACTATGGCTACACCTTC	CASSPGSAWANYGYTF
TRBJ1-3	.	few	TRBV18	TGTGCCAGCTCACCAAGGAGTCGTTCGGTCGGAAACACCATATATTTT	CASSPRSRSVGNTIYF
TRBJ2-2	.	few	TRBV5-1	TGCGCCAGCAGCTTGGTCCAGTACACCGGGGAGCTGTTTTTT	CASSLVQYTGELFF
TRBJ2-7	.	.	TRBV5-6	TGTGCCAGCAGCTTTTGGCAGGGCGGTCACGAGCAGTACTTC	CASSFWQGGHEQYF
TRBJ2-1	TRBD2	.	TRBV7-9	TGTGCCAGCAGCTTGGGGCTAGCGGAGGGAGAGGAGCAGTTCTTC	CASSLGLAEGEEQFF
TRBJ2-7	TRBD1	.	TRBV5-1	TGCGCCAGCAGCGATACCCGACAGGGAAGAGGCTACGAGCAGTACTTC	CASSDTRQGRGYEQYF
TRBJ2-7	TRBD1	.	TRBV6-6	TGTGCCAGCAGTTACAGACAGGGGAAATACGAGCAGTACTTC	CASSYRQGKYEQYF
TRBJ1-3	.	few	TRBV4-3	TGCGCCAGCAGCCAAGATACCCTTAGCGCAAACACCATATATTTT	CASSQDTLSANTIYF
TRBJ1-1	TRBD1	few	TRBV25-1	TGTGCCAGCAGTGAACATCCGGGACAGGGAGGAGAAACTGAAGCTTTCTTT	CASSEHPGQGGETEAFF
TRBJ1-1	.	few	TRBV6-5	TGTGCCAGCAGTTACCCGGGACAATTGAACACTGAAGCTTTCTTT	CASSYPGQLNTEAFF
TRBJ2-5	.	.	TRBV7-3	TGTGCCAGCAGCTTAATGGGCGGGATCCAAGAGACCCAGTACTTC	CASSLMGGIQETQYF
TRBJ1-4	TRBD1	.	TRBV10-3	TGTGCCATCAGCGGGGACAGGGGTTATGAAAAACTGTTTTTT	CAISGDRGYEKLFF
TRBJ2-1	TRBD2	.	TRBV11-2	TGTGCCAGCAGATCCGGGACTAGCGGTTACAATGAGCAGTTCTTC	CASRSGTSGYNEQFF
TRBJ2-7	.	.	TRBV14	TGTGCCAGCAGCCCGGGGAGAGCCTACGAGCAGTACTTC	CASSPGRAYEQYF
TRBJ1-2	.	.	TRBV5-1	TGCGCCAGCAGCTCCTACAGCTATGGCTACACCTTC	CASSSYSYGYTF
TRBJ2-1	TRBD2	.	TRBV5-1	TGCGCCAGCAGCGGGACTAGCGGCTATACCAATGAGCAGTTCTTC	CASSGTSGYTNEQFF
TRBJ1-6	TRBD1	.	TRBV18	TGTGCCAGCTCACCCCAGACAGGGGGGAATTCACCCCTCCACTTT	CASSPQTGGNSPLHF